A single sample is the source of the 22 T cell receptor beta chains below, sequenced in a study of cytomegalovirus exposure and HLA in healthy donors. Primers included in the PCR were 60 Vbeta and 13 Jbeta primers. Profiled with immunoSEQ multiplex PCR; TCRdb holds only in-frame clones, not every one. The sample holds 140,000 or so clones, roughly 80% seen once. Input material: PBMCs. The source of these receptors is a man between 35 and 55 years old in good health and CMV-seronegative.

The chain carries TRBV5-1 and TRBJ1-1; a possible D gene is TRBD1 (6 bases). Germline CDR1 reads SGHRS; CDR2 reads YFSETQ. This CDR3 region has 13 residues. The V end lost 4 bases, the J end lost 5 bases, and 12 bases lay between the germline ends. The CDR3 nucleotides are TGCGCCAGCAGCCCTATCCAGGGGACTGAAGCTTTCTTT. Protein product: CASSPIQGTEAFF.

V gene TRBV14 combines with J gene TRBJ1-1; possible D gene TRBD1, 6 bases. The CDR3 is made up of 13 amino acids. The V and J ends lost 4 bases and 5 bases respectively, with 11 bases between them. CDR1 and CDR2 from the germline V gene are SGHDN and FVKESK. The CDR3 bases are TGTGCCAGCAGCCTTACAGGGTCGACTGAAGCTTTCTTT. Protein product: CASSLTGSTEAFF.

The chain combines TRBV11-2 with TRBJ2-5, with TRBD2 as a possible D gene (7 bases). Germline CDR1 is SGHAT and CDR2 is FQNNGV. The CDR3 is 14 residues long. V dropped 8 bases and J dropped 4 bases, with 17 bases sitting between them. Here the CDR3 DNA reads TGTGCCAGCCGTAAGGGGGGGGGCCGAGAGACCCAGTACTTC. This encodes CASRKGGGRETQYF.

This sequence joins TRBV19 and TRBJ1-1, with D possibly TRBD1 on 6 matching bases. CDR1 and CDR2 from the germline V gene are LNHDA and SQIVND (reference sequence). This CDR3 region has 14 residues. Trimming stripped 7 bases from V and 1 base from J, with 13 bases between. DNA of the CDR3: TGTGCCAGTAATCCCAGGACAGCGAACACTGAAGCTTTCTTT. Its protein is CASNPRTANTEAFF.

Regarding this clone: The junction shows a germline mismatch at one end, possibly a read error. CDR3 sequence reads: CAGRQGPTGELFF. Here the CDR3 DNA reads TGTGCCGGGAGACAGGGTCCCACCGGGGAGCTGTTTTTT. This sequence joins TRBV30 and TRBJ2-2; 7 nucleotides line up with TRBD1. Germline CDR1 and CDR2: GTSNPN and SVGIG (reference sequence). The CDR3 has 13 residues.

The V and J genes are TRBV7-9 and TRBJ1-2, with TRBD1 identical over 9 bases. Losses at the gene ends were 5 bases for V and 8 bases for J; bases not matched to a gene: 9. The CDR3 sequence is 14 residues long. Germline CDR1 and CDR2: SEHNR and FQNEAQ (reference sequence). This chain's CDR3 is CASSPPGTGNGYTF. In nucleotides, the CDR3 is TGTGCCAGCAGCCCCCCCGGGACAGGGAACGGCTACACCTTC.

The chain combines TRBV19 with TRBJ2-7, with 7 bases fitting TRBD1. The CDR3 contains 15 residues. With 5 bases clipped from V and 7 bases from J, the junction kept 14 bases outside the gene matches. Germline CDR1 and CDR2: LNHDA and SQIVND (reference sequence). CDR3 sequence: CASSPRQGPLWEQYF. DNA for the CDR3: TGTGCCAGTAGTCCCCGACAGGGCCCTCTCTGGGAGCAGTACTTC.

V usage is TRBV4-3 and J usage is TRBJ2-5; 12 nucleotides match TRBD2. The CDR3 extends over 15 amino acids. Trimming at V came to 4 bases and at J to 5 bases, leaving 5 bases not matched to a gene. Germline V gene data show CDR1 as LGHNA and CDR2 as YSLEER. CDR3 in DNA: TGCGCCAGCAGCCCTGGACTAGCGGGGTGGGAGACCCAGTACTTC. Translating it yields CASSPGLAGWETQYF.

The gene calls are TRBV28 and TRBJ1-2; 10 bases match TRBD1. J gave up 8 bases and V 4 bases, and 10 bases lay outside the gene matches. The CDR3 covers 15 residues. Looked up from germline, CDR1 is MDHEN and CDR2 is SYDVKM. The CDR3 sequence: CASSYRDRGGLGYTF. The CDR3 region has the DNA TGTGCCAGCAGTTATAGGGACAGGGGAGGATTGGGCTACACCTTC.

The rearrangement links TRBV29-1 to TRBJ1-2; D is possibly TRBD1 (5 bases). This CDR3 spans 13 amino acids. CDR1 is SQVTM and CDR2 is ANQGSEA in the germline V gene. V lost 3 bases and J 5 bases, leaving 13 bases between the germline ends. The CDR3 nucleotides read TGCAGCGTTGAGGGGCGAGCAGATTATGGCTACACCTTC. This translates into CSVEGRADYGYTF.

The chain has TRBV28 and TRBJ2-1; 7 bases align to TRBD2. This CDR3 contains 16 residues. V dropped 1 base and J dropped 9; count of bases not matched to a gene: 12. Per germline, CDR1 MDHEN and CDR2 SYDVKM. In nucleotides, the CDR3 is TGTGCCAGCAGTTTATCCCTAGGGACTACCGTTCCTGAGCAGTTCTTC. Residues: CASSLSLGTTVPEQFF. Using reference TRBV28 and TRBJ2-1 for the parts outside the CDR3, the full variable domain is DVKVTQSSRYLVKRTGEKVFLECVQDMDHENMFWYRQDPGLGLRLIYFSYDVKMKEKGDIPEGYSVSREKKERFSLILESASTNQTSMYLCASSLSLGTTVPEQFFGPGTRLTVL.

The rearrangement uses TRBV5-1 and TRBJ2-2, with unresolved D. V was pared by 2 bases and J by 4 bases, with 9 bases between. Germline-derived CDR1 and CDR2 are SGHRS and YFSETQ. This CDR3 contains 14 residues. The CDR3 bases are TGCGCCAGCAGCTTAACACAAACCACCGGGGAGCTGTTTTTT. This gives the protein CASSLTQTTGELFF.

This sequence joins TRBV11-1 and TRBJ1-2, with TRBD1 matching over 8 bases. With 3 bases clipped from V and 0 bases from J, the junction kept 6 bases outside the gene matches. The CDR3 spans 16 residues. Germline CDR1 and CDR2: SGHAT and FQDESV (reference sequence). CDR3 nucleotides: TGTGCCAGCAGCTTTAATCAGGGGGCCTCTAACTATGGCTACACCTTC. It yields the protein CASSFNQGASNYGYTF.

The chain employs TRBV25-1 and TRBJ1-1; tentatively, D is TRBD1 (6 bases). The ends were cut back, 3 bases at V and 7 bases at J, with 21 bases in the middle. Germline CDR1 MGHDK, CDR2 SYGVNS. This CDR3 has 16 residues. The CDR3 spells CASSDSLSRGKFEAFF. CDR3 sequence (DNA): TGTGCCAGCAGTGACTCCCTGAGTAGGGGGAAGTTTGAAGCTTTCTTT.

This clone has just a few counts. The chain recombines TRBV9 with TRBJ2-1; D perhaps matches TRBD2 (6 bases). With 0 bases removed from V and 7 bases from J, the gap between germline ends came to 17 bases. This CDR3 comprises 16 residues. Germline lookup yields CDR1 SGDLS and CDR2 YYNGEE. The CDR3, as DNA: TGTGCCAGCAGCGTAGATCGGACTAAGGGTAGGAATGAGCAGTTCTTC. This translates into CASSVDRTKGRNEQFF.

The chain recombines TRBV19 with TRBJ1-1; D may be TRBD1 (5 bases). The germline CDR1 and CDR2 sequences are LNHDA and SQIVND (reference sequence). V lost 2 bases, J lost 1 base, and 14 bases lay in between. The CDR3 totals 16 residues. The CDR3 reads CASSIRKETANTEAFF. DNA for the CDR3: TGTGCCAGTAGTATACGAAAAGAGACAGCGAACACTGAAGCTTTCTTT.

V gene TRBV9 combines with J gene TRBJ2-2; 9 bases are shared with TRBD1. The CDR3 totals 16 residues. Germline values: CDR1 SGDLS, CDR2 YYNGEE. The trim removed 4 bases at V and 5 bases at J, leaving 9 bases unmatched. The CDR3 is CASSKQGQGDTGELFF. The DNA of the CDR3 is TGTGCCAGCAGCAAACAGGGACAGGGAGATACCGGGGAGCTGTTTTTT.

The chain couples TRBV5-4 to TRBJ1-2; the match to TRBD1 covers 8 bases. V was clipped by 5 bases and J by 3 bases; unmatched bases: 6. This CDR3 contains 14 residues. The germline V gene has CDR1 SGHNT and CDR2 YYREEE (reference sequence). The CDR3: CASSSDREDYGYTF. The CDR3 nucleotides read TGTGCCAGCAGTTCGGACAGGGAGGACTATGGCTACACCTTC. The full variable domain, with the rest looked up from reference TRBV5-4 and TRBJ1-2, is ETGVTQSPTHLIKTRGQQVTLRCSSQSGHNTVSWYQQALGQGPQFIFQYYREEENGRGNFPPRFSGLQFPNYSSELNVNALELDDSALYLCASSSDREDYGYTFGSGTRLTVV.

This chain joins TRBV5-1 and TRBJ2-7; TRBD2 aligns across 11 bases. The CDR3 is made up of 18 amino acids. CDR1 is SGHRS, CDR2 YFSETQ, per germline. V gave up 2 bases and J gave up 1 base; unmatched junction bases: 11. Here the CDR3 DNA reads TGCGCCAGCAGCTTCTTAGCGGGGGGGCCCCAGAGTTCCTACGAGCAGTACTTC. Translation gives CASSFLAGGPQSSYEQYF.

This clone was found a few times. This rearrangement joins TRBV6-5 to TRBJ1-3, with D maybe TRBD1 (6 bases). Trimming removed 5 bases at V and 2 bases at J, with 10 bases between. The CDR3 length is 14 residues. Germline V gene data show CDR1 as MNHEY and CDR2 as SVGAGI. Here the CDR3 DNA reads TGTGCCAGCAGTACAGGGTTTGCTGGAAACACCATATATTTT. Its translation is CASSTGFAGNTIYF.

This rearrangement joins TRBV11-2 to TRBJ2-2, with D possibly being TRBD2 (6 bases). The CDR3 runs 14 residues. With 9 bases removed from V and 1 base from J, the gap between germline ends came to 12 bases. In germline, CDR1 is SGHAT, CDR2 FQNNGV. The CDR3: CASGPRGNTGELFF. In nucleotides, the CDR3 is TGTGCCAGTGGGCCGCGGGGGAACACCGGGGAGCTGTTTTTT.

This sequence joins TRBV4-3 and TRBJ1-2; no clear D. The germline gives CDR1 LGHNA, CDR2 YSLEER. Between the trimmed V and J ends, which lost 0 bases and 4 bases, there was a span of 12 bases. This CDR3 has 15 residues. DNA of the CDR3: TGCGCCAGCAGCCAAGAATTCGGGGTCCGCTATGGCTACACCTTC. Amino acids: CASSQEFGVRYGYTF.